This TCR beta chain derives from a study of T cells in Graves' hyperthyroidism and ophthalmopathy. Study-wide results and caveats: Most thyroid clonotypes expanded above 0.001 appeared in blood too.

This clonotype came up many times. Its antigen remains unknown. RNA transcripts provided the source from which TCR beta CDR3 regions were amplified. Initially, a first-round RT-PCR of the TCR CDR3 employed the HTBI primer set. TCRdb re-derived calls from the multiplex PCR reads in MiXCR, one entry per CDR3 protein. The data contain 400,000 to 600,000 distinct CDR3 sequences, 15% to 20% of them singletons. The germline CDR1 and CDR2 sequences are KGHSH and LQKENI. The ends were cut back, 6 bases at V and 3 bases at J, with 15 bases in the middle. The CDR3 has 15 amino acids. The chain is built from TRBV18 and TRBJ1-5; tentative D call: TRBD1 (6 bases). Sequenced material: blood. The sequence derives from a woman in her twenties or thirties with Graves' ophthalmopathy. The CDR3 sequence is CASSTSDSLNQPQHF. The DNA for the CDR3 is TGTGCCAGCTCTACCTCGGACAGCCTCAATCAGCCCCAGCATTTT.